These T cell receptor beta chains were read from a single sample in a study of technical replicates of blood from a handful of donors. TCRdb's table, derived via immunoSEQ multiplex PCR, lists solely in-frame clones and lacks some. The sample has about 70,000 clones; roughly 92% are singletons. Sequenced material: T cells isolated from PBMCs. These receptors all come from a human donor in good health. CDR3s include the opening cysteine and the closing phenylalanine or tryptophan. The D gene is left open where the match is weak. Only part of the rows carry a size: once, few, many, or a class if the clone is expanded.

CDR3: CASSVDRGSGELFF
DNA: TGTGCCAGCAGCGTTGACAGGGGAAGTGGGGAGCTGTTTTTT
size: -
J: TRBJ2-2
V: TRBV9
D: TRBD1

CDR3: CASSPREETQYF
DNA: TGTGCCAGCAGCCCCCGGGAGGAGACCCAGTACTTC
size: -
J: TRBJ2-5
V: TRBV7-6
D: -

CDR3: CANRTGLTGNTIYF
DNA: TGTGCCAACCGAACAGGGCTGACTGGAAACACCATATATTTT
size: -
J: TRBJ1-3
V: TRBV21-1
D: -

CDR3: CASRGLAGAREQYF
DNA: TGTGCCAGCAGAGGACTAGCGGGAGCCCGCGAGCAGTACTTC
size: -
J: TRBJ2-7
V: TRBV27
D: TRBD2

CDR3: CASRPILASLETQYF
DNA: TGCGCCAGCAGACCGATACTAGCTTCCCTAGAGACCCAGTACTTC
size: -
J: TRBJ2-5
V: TRBV5-1
D: -

CDR3: CASSQGLLGSTYEQYF
DNA: TGTGCCAGCAGCCAAGGACTATTAGGCTCTACCTACGAGCAGTACTTC
size: -
J: TRBJ2-7
V: TRBV4-2
D: -

CDR3: CASSAGTSYLSGELFF
DNA: TGTGCCAGCAGCGCCGGGACTAGCTATCTTTCCGGGGAGCTGTTTTTT
size: -
J: TRBJ2-2
V: TRBV5-6
D: TRBD2

CDR3: CASSFGQGSEKLFF
DNA: TGTGCCAGCAGCTTTGGACAGGGCTCCGAAAAACTGTTTTTT
size: once
J: TRBJ1-4
V: TRBV5-6
D: TRBD1

CDR3: CASSLAHSGTPRETQYF
DNA: TGTGCCAGCAGCTTAGCGCACAGCGGGACTCCTAGGGAGACCCAGTACTTC
size: -
J: TRBJ2-5
V: TRBV7-9
D: TRBD2

CDR3: CASTSSSVPYEQYF
DNA: TGTGCCAGCACCTCATCTAGCGTCCCCTACGAGCAGTACTTC
size: -
J: TRBJ2-7
V: TRBV9
D: -

CDR3: CASSFWSSYNEQFF
DNA: TGTGCCAGCAGTTTTTGGAGCTCCTACAATGAGCAGTTCTTC
size: -
J: TRBJ2-1
V: TRBV27
D: -

CDR3: CASNPRSGSYEQYF
DNA: TGCGCCAGCAATCCACGTAGCGGCTCCTACGAGCAGTACTTC
size: -
J: TRBJ2-7
V: TRBV5-1
D: -

CDR3: CASSPQYEQYF
DNA: TGTGCCAGCAGCCCTCAGTACGAGCAGTACTTC
size: -
J: TRBJ2-7
V: TRBV28
D: -

CDR3: CASSSTGKTYEQYF
DNA: TGTGCCAGCAGCTCGACAGGGAAAACCTACGAGCAGTACTTC
size: -
J: TRBJ2-7
V: TRBV7-9
D: TRBD1

CDR3: CAWSVPGHRYTF
DNA: TGTGCCTGGAGTGTCCCGGGACATCGGTACACCTTC
size: -
J: TRBJ1-2
V: TRBV30
D: -

CDR3: CASSVDLIGVNTEAFF
DNA: TGTGCCAGCAGCGTAGACCTGATCGGGGTGAACACTGAAGCTTTCTTT
size: few
J: TRBJ1-1
V: TRBV9
D: -

CDR3: CASSQTGGRGYTF
DNA: TGTGCCAGCAGCCAGACGGGGGGCAGGGGCTACACCTTC
size: -
J: TRBJ1-2
V: TRBV7-3
D: -

CDR3: CASSLGLAGGDQETQYF
DNA: TGCGCCAGCAGCTTGGGTCTAGCGGGAGGAGACCAAGAGACCCAGTACTTC
size: once
J: TRBJ2-5
V: TRBV5-1
D: TRBD2

CDR3: CASSLSSSGGEQYF
DNA: TGTGCCAGCAGCTTAAGCTCTAGCGGGGGAGAGCAGTACTTC
size: -
J: TRBJ2-7
V: TRBV11-2
D: TRBD2

CDR3: CASGDSSGANVLTF
DNA: TGTGCCAGCGGAGACAGCTCTGGGGCCAACGTCCTGACTTTC
size: once
J: TRBJ2-6
V: TRBV27
D: -

CDR3: CAWSRLQNTGELFF
DNA: TGTGCCTGGAGTAGACTTCAAAACACCGGGGAGCTGTTTTTT
size: -
J: TRBJ2-2
V: TRBV30
D: -

CDR3: CASSLGAGQGYEKLFF
DNA: TGTGCCAGCAGCCTCGGGGCGGGACAGGGATATGAAAAACTGTTTTTT
size: -
J: TRBJ1-4
V: TRBV7-9
D: TRBD1

CDR3: CASSLAGRSYNEQFF
DNA: TGCGCCAGCAGTTTAGCGGGACGCTCCTACAATGAGCAGTTCTTC
size: -
J: TRBJ2-1
V: TRBV10-1
D: TRBD2